This T cell receptor beta chain was documented in a study of shared clonotypes between healthy human individuals. Assay: immunoSEQ multiplex PCR; the TCRdb copy retains only in-frame clones and omits some. The sample consists of hundreds of thousands of clones, about 95% of them appearing once. In the naive CD8 group, cells lacked CD45RO and were positively selected for CCR7, so terminally differentiated effector memory CD45RA+ cells were left out. Unmatched junction bases numbered 9, after V lost 7 bases and J lost 7 bases. Germline lookup yields CDR1 SQVTM and CDR2 ANQGSEA. The CDR3 sequence is 13 residues long.

Sequenced material: naive CD8+ T cells sorted from blood. The J gene is TRBJ2-2, the V gene TRBV29-1, with TRBD1 matching over 7 bases. The receptor comes from a woman aged 25 to 45 in good health. In nucleotides, the CDR3 is TGCAGCGGTAAGGGGGCTCGGATCGGGGAGCTGTTTTTT. This translates into CSGKGARIGELFF.